Below are 30 T cell receptor beta chains sequenced from a single sample in a study of CD8 T cells in Susac syndrome. Random hexamers were used to reverse transcribe the RNA input (about 0.45 to 1 ug). Each CDR3 protein gets one entry after TCRdb re-called the immunoSEQ multiplex PCR reads with MiXCR. The table records about 66,000 distinct CDR3 sequences, roughly 94% of them present only once. Sequencing input: CD8+ T cells from PBMCs. The receptors here all came from a human donor with multiple sclerosis.

The CDR3 loop reads CSARDIAGVGETQYF. CDR3 DNA sequence: TGCAGTGCTAGAGACATAGCGGGGGTAGGAGAGACCCAGTACTTC. The chain has TRBV20-1 and TRBJ2-5; 9 positions agree with TRBD2. The CDR3 runs 15 residues. Germline V gene data show CDR1 as DFQATT and CDR2 as SNEGSKA (reference sequence). V was clipped by 0 bases and J by 4 bases; unmatched bases: 6.

This rearrangement joins TRBV30 to TRBJ2-3; 11 bases fit TRBD1. Germline CDR1 GTSNPN, CDR2 SVGIG (reference sequence). V lost 5 bases to trimming and J lost 5 bases; unmatched junction nucleotides: 6. This CDR3 has 14 residues. In DNA, the CDR3 is TGTGCCTGGTACTCCGGGACAGGGGGAGATACGCAGTATTTT. Translation gives CAWYSGTGGDTQYF.

The CDR3 DNA follows: TGTGCCAGCAGTCGTGACAAGGGGGACGAGCAGTACTTC. Encoded protein: CASSRDKGDEQYF. This chain uses TRBV28 with TRBJ2-7, with D perhaps TRBD1 (6 bases). Between the trimmed V and J ends, which lost 5 bases and 5 bases, there was a span of 13 bases. Germline CDR1 and CDR2: MDHEN and SYDVKM. This CDR3 has 13 residues.

The gene calls are TRBV4-1 and TRBJ2-1, with no clear D. Germline CDR1 and CDR2: MGHRA and YSYEKL. There are 13 residues in the CDR3. The germline V and J ends were trimmed by 3 bases and 9 bases, with 12 bases remaining between them. The CDR3, as DNA: TGCGCCAGCAGCCAGGGGTATATGCGTGAGCAGTTCTTC. Translation: CASSQGYMREQFF.

The chain is built from TRBV7-2 and TRBJ2-5; D remains unclear. CDR1 is SGHTA, CDR2 FQGNSA, per germline. V shed 6 bases and J shed 5 bases, with 16 bases lying between them. This CDR3 is 14 amino acids long. CDR3 in DNA: TGTGCCAGCAGGCCTAGGGTGGTCGGGGAGACCCAGTACTTC. Translating gives CASRPRVVGETQYF.

V is TRBV23-1 and J is TRBJ2-1; D is uncertain. TRBV23-1 is recorded as an ORF, its role being uncertain. Trimming took off 0 bases at V and 7 bases at J, with 16 bases between the two ends. This CDR3 spans 16 amino acids. This CDR3 reads CASSQSALKGVNEQFF. The CDR3 DNA follows: TGCGCCAGCAGTCAATCGGCCCTAAAGGGCGTGAATGAGCAGTTCTTC.

The chain carries TRBV5-4 and TRBJ2-2, with TRBD1 matching over 7 bases. This CDR3 contains 18 residues. Germline V gene sequence: CDR1 SGHNT, CDR2 YYREEE (reference sequence). Trimming took 0 bases from V and 5 from J; bases not matched to a gene: 13. CDR3 DNA sequence: TGTGCCAGCAGCTTGGTACCTGGACAGGAGACCACTACCGGGGAGCTGTTTTTT. Its protein product is CASSLVPGQETTTGELFF.

V is TRBV21-1 and J is TRBJ2-1; TRBD1 is the table's D call, not checked against the DNA. TRBV21-1 is termed a pseudogene. The CDR3 totals 16 residues. This CDR3 reads CASSKPTGGLHNEQFF. CDR3 sequence (DNA): TGTGCCAGCAGCAAACCCACAGGGGGCCTACACAATGAGCAGTTCTTC.

V gene TRBV7-9 combines with J gene TRBJ2-2; unclear D gene. Germline CDR1 and CDR2: SEHNR and FQNEAQ (reference sequence). The CDR3 is made up of 17 amino acids. Trimming removed 5 bases from V and 2 bases from J, with 18 bases in between. The CDR3 DNA sequence: TGTGCCAGCAGCCGGCCGTTGGGTGCCTCCAACACCGGGGAGCTGTTTTTT. Its translation is CASSRPLGASNTGELFF.

This chain's CDR3 is CASSYSNLGAGHEQYF. The CDR3 DNA reads TGTGCCAGCAGTTACTCGAATCTGGGGGCAGGCCACGAGCAGTACTTC. The chain carries TRBV6-5 and TRBJ2-7, with D tentatively TRBD1 (6 bases). V lost 0 bases and J lost 5, with 17 bases in between. Germline V CDR1 and CDR2: MNHEY, SVGAGI. The CDR3 extends over 16 amino acids.

The sample holds one count of this clonotype. J is TRBJ2-1 and V is TRBV11-1; D perhaps matches TRBD2 (5 bases). V was shortened by 4 bases and J by 7 bases, with 14 bases between the two germline ends. Per germline, CDR1 SGHAT and CDR2 FQDESV (reference sequence). The CDR3 length is 14 residues. CDR3 in DNA: TGTGCCAGCAGCTCCACCGGGAACCGTAATGAGCAGTTCTTC. Its translation: CASSSTGNRNEQFF.

This chain connects TRBV28 to TRBJ1-2, with a weak D call TRBD1 (5 bases). Per the germline V gene, CDR1 is MDHEN and CDR2 is SYDVKM. This CDR3 contains 16 residues. The V gene lost 1 base and the J gene lost 4 bases, with 16 bases spanning the gap. Here the CDR3 DNA reads TGTGCCAGCAGTTTATCTCGGTTTGGGGGATTCTATGGCTACACCTTC. Amino acids: CASSLSRFGGFYGYTF.

The CDR3 loop reads CATSVAGSYGYTF. CDR3 coding DNA: TGTGCCACCAGTGTCGCAGGCTCCTATGGCTACACCTTC. J is TRBJ1-2 and V is TRBV24-1; no clear D. Trimming took off 5 bases at V and 4 bases at J, with 10 bases between the two ends. CDR3 size: 13 residues. CDR1 and CDR2 from the germline V gene are KGHDR and SFDVKD.

The chain has TRBV7-9 and TRBJ1-5, with TRBD1 as a possible D gene (5 bases). With 5 bases removed from V and 7 bases from J, the gap between germline ends came to 15 bases. This CDR3 spans 14 amino acids. CDR1 is SEHNR and CDR2 is FQNEAQ in the germline V gene (reference sequence). CDR3 sequence: CASSPGDLAQPQHF. The CDR3 coding sequence is TGTGCCAGCAGCCCGGGGGACCTGGCGCAGCCCCAGCATTTT.

The chain recombines TRBV29-1 with TRBJ2-7, with 8 bases fitting TRBD1. The CDR3 spans 11 residues. V dropped 7 bases and J dropped 4; count of bases not matched to a gene: 3. The germline V gene encodes CDR1 SQVTM and CDR2 ANQGSEA. The CDR3 here is CSAGTGYEQYF. For the CDR3, the DNA is TGCAGCGCCGGGACAGGATACGAGCAGTACTTC.

This chain links TRBV20-1 with TRBJ2-1, with 8 positions matching TRBD1. J lost 9 bases, V lost 2 bases, and 6 bases had no gene match. The CDR3 is 13 amino acids. Per the germline V gene, CDR1 is DFQATT and CDR2 is SNEGSKA (reference sequence). In nucleotides, the CDR3 is TGCAGTGCTAGACCCGGGACAGGATTTGAGCAGTTCTTC. Its translation is CSARPGTGFEQFF.

The V gene is TRBV5-6, the J gene TRBJ2-3; no definite D call. The CDR3 has 14 amino acids. Germline CDR1 SGHDT, CDR2 YYEEEE. V was trimmed by 1 base and J by 0 bases, leaving 6 bases between them. CDR3 region: CASSLKLSTDTQYF. DNA of the CDR3: TGTGCCAGCAGCTTGAAACTTAGCACAGATACGCAGTATTTT.

The V gene is TRBV20-1, the J gene TRBJ2-7; 7 nucleotides agree with TRBD2. The germline V gene has CDR1 DFQATT and CDR2 SNEGSKA (reference sequence). CDR3 length: 14 amino acids. With 3 bases clipped from V and 2 bases from J, the junction kept 7 bases outside the gene matches. The CDR3 sequence: CSASEGGSAYEQYF. CDR3 DNA sequence: TGCAGTGCTAGCGAGGGCGGGAGTGCCTACGAGCAGTACTTC.

V is TRBV27 and J is TRBJ2-1; 11 positions agree with TRBD1. CDR3 length equals 15 residues. CDR1 and CDR2 from the germline V gene are MNHEY and SMNVEV (reference sequence). V lost 6 bases, J lost 4 bases, and 5 bases stayed unmatched. CDR3 in DNA: TGTGCCAGCAGAACGGGACAGGGGGGTTACAATGAGCAGTTCTTC. It yields the protein CASRTGQGGYNEQFF.

J is TRBJ2-7 and V is TRBV20-1; 10 positions agree with TRBD2. After removal of 5 bases from V and 2 bases from J, the junction contained 9 bases not matched to a gene. The CDR3 totals 15 residues. Germline-derived CDR1 and CDR2 are DFQATT and SNEGSKA (reference sequence). CDR3: CSAGTTGLAPYEQYF. The CDR3 DNA sequence: TGCAGTGCTGGAACGACGGGACTAGCGCCCTACGAGCAGTACTTC.

The CDR3 here is CASSLAAEQFF. The CDR3 nucleotides are TGTGCCAGCAGCTTAGCTGCAGAGCAGTTCTTC. This chain connects TRBV7-9 to TRBJ2-1; D unclear. Deletions cut 0 bases from V and 10 bases from J, with 4 bases between. In germline, CDR1 is SEHNR, CDR2 FQNEAQ (reference sequence). The CDR3 contains 11 residues.

This chain joins TRBV27 and TRBJ1-4; 9 bases agree with TRBD1. This CDR3 region has 13 residues. Germline trimming cut 8 bases from V and 8 bases from J; bases unmatched to any gene: 6. Germline V gene sequence: CDR1 MNHEY, CDR2 SMNVEV (reference sequence). CDR3 region: CASGGTGTEKLFF. CDR3 coding DNA: TGTGCCAGCGGGGGGACAGGGACCGAAAAACTGTTTTTT.

V is TRBV20-1 and J is TRBJ2-4; no clear D gene. CDR3 length equals 9 residues. V dropped 6 bases and J dropped 10 bases, with 7 bases sitting between them. From germline, CDR1 is DFQATT and CDR2 SNEGSKA (reference sequence). CDR3: CSAPRIQYF. CDR3 DNA: TGCAGTGCCCCAAGGATTCAGTACTTC.

This chain connects TRBV19 to TRBJ1-4; D is ambiguous. The CDR3 is 15 residues long. CDR1 and CDR2 from the germline V gene are LNHDA and SQIVND (reference sequence). Trimming pared 1 base from V and 5 bases from J, leaving 11 bases between. The DNA for the CDR3 is TGTGCCAGTAGTATAGCGGCGACAAGAAATGAAAAACTGTTTTTT. Its protein product is CASSIAATRNEKLFF. The full variable domain, with the rest looked up from reference TRBV19 and TRBJ1-4, is DGGITQSPKYLFRKEGQNVTLSCEQNLNHDAMYWYRQDPGQGLRLIYYSQIVNDFQKGDIAEGYSVSREKKESFPLTVTSAQKNPTAFYLCASSIAATRNEKLFFGSGTQLSVL.

The rearrangement joins TRBV30 to TRBJ1-1, with a tentative D call TRBD1 (5 bases). CDR1 and CDR2 (germline): GTSNPN, SVGIG (reference sequence). The CDR3 loop spans 15 amino acids. V was cut by 2 bases and J by 1 base, with 14 bases left in between. This CDR3 is CAWSPTGLANTEAFF. In nucleotides, the CDR3 is TGTGCCTGGAGTCCAACGGGACTGGCGAACACTGAAGCTTTCTTT.

The chain recombines TRBV7-8 with TRBJ2-3; possibly TRBD2 for D (6 bases). Trimming pared 11 bases from V and 0 bases from J, leaving 18 bases between. CDR1 SGHVS and CDR2 FQNEAQ come from the germline V gene. The CDR3 has 15 amino acids. The CDR3 is CAGRGGTSSTDTQYF. The CDR3 DNA is TGTGCCGGGCGAGGCGGGACTTCCAGCACAGATACGCAGTATTTT.

The chain employs TRBV9 and TRBJ2-2, with D hard to call. The CDR3 spans 14 residues. In germline, CDR1 is SGDLS, CDR2 YYNGEE. V lost 2 bases to trimming and J lost 2 bases, with 7 bases between them. CDR3 region: CASSVGRNTGELFF. As DNA, the CDR3 is TGTGCCAGCAGCGTGGGCAGAAACACCGGGGAGCTGTTTTTT.

This chain links TRBV7-9 with TRBJ2-1; 9 bases are shared with TRBD2. V lost 0 bases to trimming and J lost 5 bases; unmatched junction nucleotides: 5. The CDR3 consists of 16 residues. The germline V gene encodes CDR1 SEHNR and CDR2 FQNEAQ (reference sequence). CDR3 region: CASSLALPSGDNEQFF. The CDR3, as DNA: TGTGCCAGCAGCTTAGCGCTGCCTAGCGGGGACAATGAGCAGTTCTTC.

CDR3 in amino acids: CASSTTGTEAFF. For the CDR3, the DNA is TGTGCCAGCAGTACAACCGGCACTGAAGCTTTCTTT. The chain links TRBV27 to TRBJ1-1; unclear D gene. Germline lookup yields CDR1 MNHEY and CDR2 SMNVEV (reference sequence). V lost 5 bases, J lost 4 bases, and 8 bases lay in between. This CDR3 spans 12 amino acids.

CDR3 sequence (DNA): TGTGCCAGCAGTACCCCGGCTAGCGGGGACACCGGGGAGCTGTTTTTT. Translation: CASSTPASGDTGELFF. This chain joins TRBV6-2 or TRBV6-3 and TRBJ2-2, with 9 bases identical to TRBD2. The CDR3 is 16 amino acids. In germline, CDR1 is MNHEY, CDR2 SVGEGT. V lost 5 bases to trimming and J lost 3 bases; unmatched junction nucleotides: 7.